Below are 16 T cell receptor beta chains sequenced from a single sample in a study of chemoradiotherapy in HPV16-positive cancers. Sequenced by immunoSEQ multiplex PCR; TCRdb stores in-frame clones only, minus some. The repertoire holds fewer than 40,000 clones, with approximately 89% as singletons. The sequencing used blood, collected from a patient who underwent chemoradiotherapy. Receptor source: a human donor with HPV-associated anogenital cancer.

The CDR3 loop is CASSLAPVNTEAFF. Here the CDR3 DNA reads TGTGCCAGCAGCTTAGCCCCCGTGAACACTGAAGCTTTCTTT. The J gene is TRBJ1-1, the V gene TRBV11-2, with D uncertain. CDR3 length equals 14 residues. The V and J ends lost 1 base and 0 bases respectively, with 6 bases between them. The V gene's germline CDR1 is SGHAT and CDR2 FQNNGV.

This chain links TRBV28 with TRBJ1-1; 12 nucleotides match TRBD1. Germline trimming cut 5 bases from V and 5 bases from J; bases unmatched to any gene: 6. The CDR3 is 15 amino acids. Looked up from germline, CDR1 is MDHEN and CDR2 is SYDVKM. CDR3 loop: CASSPPGQGATEAFF. CDR3 bases: TGTGCCAGCAGTCCGCCGGGACAGGGGGCGACTGAAGCTTTCTTT. Variable domain in full (rest from reference TRBV28 and TRBJ1-1): DVKVTQSSRYLVKRTGEKVFLECVQDMDHENMFWYRQDPGLGLRLIYFSYDVKMKEKGDIPEGYSVSREKKERFSLILESASTNQTSMYLCASSPPGQGATEAFFGQGTRLTVV.

The V call is TRBV11-2, the J call TRBJ1-2; D may be TRBD1 (5 bases). The CDR3 covers 14 residues. V was clipped by 6 bases and J by 4 bases, with 15 bases between them. The germline V gene encodes CDR1 SGHAT and CDR2 FQNNGV. CDR3 sequence reads: CASSPPGTGYGYTF. Here the CDR3 DNA reads TGTGCCAGCAGTCCACCAGGGACGGGCTATGGCTACACCTTC.

The chain carries TRBV4-1 and TRBJ2-1, with D possibly being TRBD2 (6 bases). CDR1 is MGHRA, CDR2 YSYEKL, per germline. V lost 4 bases, J lost 1 base, and 11 bases lay in between. The CDR3 has 15 residues. CDR3 nucleotides: TGCGCCAGCAGCCCCCGACTAGAATCCTACAATGAGCAGTTCTTC. Protein product: CASSPRLESYNEQFF.

The chain is built from TRBV7-9 and TRBJ1-4; 7 nucleotides align to TRBD1. V lost 2 bases to trimming and J lost 0 bases; unmatched junction nucleotides: 12. The CDR3 sequence is 19 residues long. Germline V CDR1 and CDR2: SEHNR, FQNEAQ (reference sequence). In DNA, the CDR3 is TGTGCCAGCAGCTTACCCCGTCCCGGGACAGATTCAACTAATGAAAAACTGTTTTTT. Its protein product is CASSLPRPGTDSTNEKLFF.

The rearrangement links TRBV11-2 to TRBJ2-5; no clear D. The J call may be in error: the DNA end matches TRBJ2-7 better. Germline V gives CDR1 SGHAT, CDR2 FQNNGV. This CDR3 has 16 residues. For the CDR3, the DNA is TGTGCCAGCAGCTTAGAAAGAAGGTTTCCGTACCACGAGCAGTACTTC. It is translated as CASSLERRFPYHEQYF.

V gene TRBV19 combines with J gene TRBJ2-1; D might be TRBD1 or TRBD2, each matching 5 bases. V was shortened by 10 bases and J by 7 bases, with 17 bases between the two germline ends. Per the germline V gene, CDR1 is LNHDA and CDR2 is SQIVND (reference sequence). The CDR3 has 13 residues. CDR3: CATGRAGWNEQFF. The CDR3 nucleotides are TGTGCCACGGGACGCGCAGGGTGGAATGAGCAGTTCTTC.

The CDR3 sequence: CASSKETAYSNQPQHF. As DNA, the CDR3 is TGTGCCAGCAGCAAGGAGACAGCTTATAGCAATCAGCCCCAGCATTTT. The chain couples TRBV21-1 to TRBJ1-5; the D call in the table, TRBD1, was not verified against the DNA. TRBV21-1 is deemed a pseudogene. The CDR3 length is 16 residues.

This rearrangement joins TRBV2 to TRBJ1-4, with D hard to call. Trimming cost V 4 bases and J 7 bases, with 7 bases left between them. CDR3 length: 12 amino acids. CDR1 is SNHLY and CDR2 is FYNNEI in the germline V gene. The CDR3 sequence: CASSVLREKLFF. The DNA for the CDR3 is TGTGCCAGCAGTGTTTTACGTGAAAAACTGTTTTTT.

The chain has TRBV2 and TRBJ2-2; D call uncertain. The CDR3 covers 16 residues. Looked up from germline, CDR1 is SNHLY and CDR2 is FYNNEI. V was shortened by 1 base and J by 4 bases, with 13 bases between the two germline ends. CDR3 sequence reads: CASSEGVVVATGELFF. The DNA for the CDR3 is TGTGCCAGCAGTGAAGGGGTCGTGGTCGCCACCGGGGAGCTGTTTTTT.

This chain connects TRBV19 to TRBJ2-1; 11 bases match TRBD2. The CDR3 length is 15 residues. The germline CDR1 and CDR2 sequences are LNHDA and SQIVND (reference sequence). V lost 1 base and J lost 10; bases outside the gene matches: 6. CDR3 sequence: CASSIALAGAREQFF. CDR3 bases: TGTGCCAGTAGTATAGCACTAGCGGGAGCCAGAGAGCAGTTCTTC.

The chain uses TRBV6-1 and TRBJ1-5; 9 positions match TRBD1. Germline trimming cut 0 bases from V and 7 bases from J; bases unmatched to any gene: 7. From germline, CDR1 is MNHNS and CDR2 SASEGT. The CDR3 has 16 amino acids. The CDR3 sequence: CASSEAGTGRGQPQHF. Here the CDR3 DNA reads TGTGCCAGCAGTGAAGCGGGGACAGGGAGGGGGCAGCCCCAGCATTTT.

The CDR3 loop is CASSSGRDGQPQHF. The CDR3 region has the DNA TGTGCCAGCAGTTCGGGCAGGGATGGTCAGCCCCAGCATTTT. The gene calls are TRBV6-4 and TRBJ1-5; the D gene is possibly TRBD1 (5 bases). CDR1 and CDR2 from the germline V gene are MRHNA and SNTAGT. The CDR3 totals 14 residues. The V end was cut by 5 bases, the J end by 6 bases, with 14 bases between.

The chain employs TRBV20-1 and TRBJ1-2, with D unclear. Deletions cut 2 bases from V and 5 bases from J, with 6 bases between. The CDR3 loop spans 11 amino acids. CDR1 is DFQATT and CDR2 is SNEGSKA in the germline V gene (reference sequence). The CDR3 protein is CSARRPYGYTF. Written as DNA, the CDR3 is TGCAGTGCTAGAAGACCTTATGGCTACACCTTC.

The chain links TRBV10-3 to TRBJ2-5, with D perhaps assigned TRBD1 or TRBD2 (5 bases each). The CDR3 is 15 residues long. Deletions cut 3 bases from V and 5 bases from J, with 16 bases between. Germline CDR1 and CDR2: ENHRY and SYGVKD. Here the CDR3 reads CAISDSRGMRETQYF. The CDR3 region has the DNA TGTGCCATCAGTGATTCGAGGGGAATGCGGGAGACCCAGTACTTC.

V is TRBV2 and J is TRBJ1-6; D is possibly TRBD1 (5 bases). Germline V gene sequence: CDR1 SNHLY, CDR2 FYNNEI. The CDR3 runs to 13 residues. Deletions cut 7 bases from V and 4 bases from J, with 8 bases between. The CDR3 is CASKGDYNSPLHF. The DNA for the CDR3 is TGTGCCAGCAAAGGGGATTATAATTCACCCCTCCACTTT.